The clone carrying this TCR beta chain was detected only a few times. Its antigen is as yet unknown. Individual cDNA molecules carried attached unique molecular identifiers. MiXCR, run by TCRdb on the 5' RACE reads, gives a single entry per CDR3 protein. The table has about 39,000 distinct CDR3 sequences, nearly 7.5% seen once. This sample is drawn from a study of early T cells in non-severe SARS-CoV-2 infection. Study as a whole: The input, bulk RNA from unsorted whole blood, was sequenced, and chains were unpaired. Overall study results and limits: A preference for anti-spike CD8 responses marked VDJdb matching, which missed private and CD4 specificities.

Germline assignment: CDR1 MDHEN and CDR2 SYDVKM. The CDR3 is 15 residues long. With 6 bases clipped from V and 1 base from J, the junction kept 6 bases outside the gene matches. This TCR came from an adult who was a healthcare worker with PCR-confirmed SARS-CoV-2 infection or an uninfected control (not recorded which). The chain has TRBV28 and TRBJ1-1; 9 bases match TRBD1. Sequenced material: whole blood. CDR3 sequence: CASRTQGAGNTEAFF. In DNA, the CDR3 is TGTGCCAGCAGAACACAGGGGGCAGGGAACACTGAAGCTTTCTTT.